One sample yielded the 10 T cell receptor beta chains listed below, sequenced in a study of monozygotic twins with inflammatory bowel disease. TCRdb reprocessed the 5' RACE reads, keeping one entry per CDR3 protein, no DNA. The listing contains more than 300,000 distinct CDR3 sequences. Sample: blood. All receptors come from a human donor with ulcerative colitis or Crohn's disease, or a healthy co-twin of an affected twin (not recorded which).

The chain recombines TRBV4-2 with TRBJ1-2. In germline, CDR1 is LGHNA, CDR2 YNFKEQ. The CDR3 runs 14 residues. CDR3 loop: CASSQVYEDYGYTF.

V and J are TRBV7-9 and TRBJ2-1; TCRdb indicates TRBD1, and absent DNA this call remains unverified. CDR1 is SEHNR and CDR2 is FQNEAQ in the germline V gene (reference sequence). This CDR3 spans 15 amino acids. CDR3: CASSFRQDLYNEQFF.

The chain links TRBV7-8 to TRBJ2-3; absent DNA, TCRdb's TRBD1 call cannot be checked. This CDR3 is built from 15 residues. Germline assignment: CDR1 SGHVS and CDR2 FQNEAQ. The CDR3: CASSLRDRDPNTQYF.

The gene calls are TRBV18 and TRBJ2-7; the TRBD1 assignment by TCRdb is unverifiable without DNA. CDR3 length equals 16 residues. Per germline, CDR1 KGHSH and CDR2 LQKENI. The chain's CDR3 is CASSPTPGQGAYEQYF.

This chain joins TRBV30 and TRBJ2-6. CDR1 GTSNPN and CDR2 SVGIG come from the germline V gene (reference sequence). The CDR3 is 14 amino acids. CDR3 in amino acids: CAWNVQWGANVLTF.

V and J are TRBV19 and TRBJ1-2; as DNA is missing, the TRBD1 call by TCRdb cannot be tested. CDR1 LNHDA and CDR2 SQIVND come from the germline V gene (reference sequence). The CDR3 is 15 amino acids. The CDR3 reads CASRTAPTTNYGYTF.

The rearrangement uses TRBV4-1 and TRBJ1-1. The CDR3 has 13 residues. CDR1 MGHRA and CDR2 YSYEKL come from the germline V gene. CDR3 sequence reads: CASSPQENTEAFF.

The gene calls are TRBV28 and TRBJ2-5; TCRdb's D call of TRBD1 is untestable without DNA. The CDR3 has 14 residues. The germline CDR1 and CDR2 sequences are MDHEN and SYDVKM. This chain's CDR3 is CATSETGSQETQYF.

This chain uses TRBV5-1 with TRBJ2-7; TCRdb's assignment of TRBD1 cannot be checked, as there is no DNA. Germline-derived CDR1 and CDR2 are SGHRS and YFSETQ. The CDR3 extends over 16 amino acids. The CDR3 sequence: CASSLEVTGGFYEQYF. Together with reference TRBV5-1 and TRBJ2-7, the CDR3 gives the full variable domain: KAGVTQTPRYLIKTRGQQVTLSCSPISGHRSVSWYQQTPGQGLQFLFEYFSETQRNKGNFPGRFSGRQFSNSRSEMNVSTLELGDSALYLCASSLEVTGGFYEQYFGPGTRLTVT.

The J gene is TRBJ1-1, the V gene TRBV29-1. This CDR3 contains 15 residues. Germline CDR1 reads SQVTM; CDR2 reads ANQGSEA. The CDR3 region is CSVEWVEGRNTEAFF.